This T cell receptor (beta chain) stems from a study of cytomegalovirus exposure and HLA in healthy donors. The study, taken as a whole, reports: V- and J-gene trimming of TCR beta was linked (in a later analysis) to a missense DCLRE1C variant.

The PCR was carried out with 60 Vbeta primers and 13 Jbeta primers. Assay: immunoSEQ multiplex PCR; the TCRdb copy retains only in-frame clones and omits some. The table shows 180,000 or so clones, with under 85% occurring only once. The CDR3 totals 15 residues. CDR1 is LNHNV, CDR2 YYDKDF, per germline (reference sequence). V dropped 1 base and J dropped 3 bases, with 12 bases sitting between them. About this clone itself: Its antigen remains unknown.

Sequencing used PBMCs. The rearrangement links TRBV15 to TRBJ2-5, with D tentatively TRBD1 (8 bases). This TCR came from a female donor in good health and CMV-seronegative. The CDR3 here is CATSRGQGREETQYF. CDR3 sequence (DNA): TGTGCCACCAGCAGAGGACAGGGGAGGGAAGAGACCCAGTACTTC.